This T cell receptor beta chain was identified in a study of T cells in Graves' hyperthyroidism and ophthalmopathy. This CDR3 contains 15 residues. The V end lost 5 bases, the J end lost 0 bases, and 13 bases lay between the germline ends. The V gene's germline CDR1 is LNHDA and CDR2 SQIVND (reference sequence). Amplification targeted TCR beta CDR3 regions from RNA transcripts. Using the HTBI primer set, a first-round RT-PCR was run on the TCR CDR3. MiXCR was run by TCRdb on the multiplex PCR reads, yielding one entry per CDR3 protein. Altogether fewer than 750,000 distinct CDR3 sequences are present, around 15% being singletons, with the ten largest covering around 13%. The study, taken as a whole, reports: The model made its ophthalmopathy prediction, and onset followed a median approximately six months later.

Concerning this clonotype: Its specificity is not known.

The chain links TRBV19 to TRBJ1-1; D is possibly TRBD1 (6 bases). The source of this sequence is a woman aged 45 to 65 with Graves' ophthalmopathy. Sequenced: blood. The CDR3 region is CASSATDRLNTEAFF. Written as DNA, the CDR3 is TGTGCCAGTAGTGCTACGGACAGACTGAACACTGAAGCTTTCTTT.